Listed below are T cell receptor beta chains from one sample, sequenced in a study of Graves' ophthalmopathy and Graves' hyperthyroidism. Each CDR3 protein gets one entry after TCRdb re-called the multiplex PCR reads with MiXCR. The table shows over a million distinct CDR3 sequences, with approximately 35% occurring only once. The sequencing input was peripheral blood or thyroid tissue (not recorded which). The receptors derive from an adult man with Graves' hyperthyroidism. CDR3s include the opening cysteine and the closing phenylalanine or tryptophan.

J	V	CDR3
TRBJ1-3	TRBV29-1	CASSQGIRSGNTIYF
TRBJ1-1	TRBV11-2	CASSLIDREGTEAFF
TRBJ2-2	TRBV9	CASSPYTGSNTGELFF
TRBJ2-2	TRBV7-2	CASTQGRAGELFF
TRBJ1-4	TRBV2	CASSYSEAPGEKLFF
TRBJ2-1	TRBV25-1	CASSGTSNEQFF
TRBJ1-2	TRBV29-1	CSVVGPGQGEDGYTF
TRBJ2-2	TRBV7-2	CASSRLITGELFF
TRBJ1-3	TRBV7-8	CASSWPSRSGNTIYF
TRBJ2-2	TRBV4-1	CASSQDSGAGELFF
TRBJ2-7	TRBV6-5	CASSSTGGLYEQYF
TRBJ2-7	TRBV7-9	CASSYGLAGSYEQYF
TRBJ2-7	TRBV24-1	CATTSGSGYEQYF
TRBJ2-5	TRBV2	CATSSVAGAETQYF
TRBJ1-2	TRBV20-1	CSAPQGGGYTF
TRBJ1-5	TRBV2	CASSDTGTQNQPQHF
TRBJ2-5	TRBV7-9	CASADGGQETQYF
TRBJ2-5	TRBV25-1	CASSWGDGGLGETQYF
TRBJ2-6	TRBV5-1	CASSWAGLASGANVLTF
TRBJ2-7	TRBV4-1	CASSHQGRSEQYF
TRBJ2-7	TRBV7-2	CASSLNGGSYEQYF
TRBJ1-5	TRBV2	CASRAQGSNQPQHF
TRBJ1-1	TRBV18	CASSPPAGGRTEAFF